The present T cell receptor beta chain was sequenced within a study of CD8 T cells in Susac syndrome. Random-hexamer reverse transcription was applied to 0.5 to 1 ug RNA. A single record per CDR3 protein comes from TCRdb applying MiXCR to the immunoSEQ multiplex PCR reads. The sample carries some 150,000 distinct CDR3 sequences, around 94% recorded once. This CDR3 comprises 15 residues. Germline V gene sequence: CDR1 SGHNT, CDR2 YYREEE (reference sequence). V was pared by 5 bases and J by 6 bases, with 10 bases of the junction left unmatched. Sequences were obtained from CD4+ T cells from PBMCs. The origin of this receptor is a human donor in good health. The chain uses TRBV5-4 and TRBJ2-1; 8 positions match TRBD2. The CDR3: CASSTGLGGSNEQFF. The CDR3 region has the DNA TGTGCCAGCAGTACGGGACTAGGGGGGTCCAATGAGCAGTTCTTC.